Each of the 21 T cell receptor beta chains below was sequenced from the same sample in a study of human thymus T cells (dated by TCRdb to the early 2020s). Thymus tissue was obtained as surgical resects removed during corrective cardiac surgery. The library was produced with the immunoSEQ multiplex PCR assay. The table was pulled from immuneACCESS by TCRdb, which kept in-frame rearrangements only. Such tables lose some clones; where checked, under half of the loss comes from unresolved V genes, and the rest has no known cause. The sample data list 70,000 to 75,000 clones, and roughly 96% of these were observed just once. 0.03% to 0.035% of the sample lies in the top ten. The source material was thymus tissue. These receptor sequences come from a girl under two years old with a congenital heart defect but otherwise immunologically healthy.

The chain employs TRBV13 and TRBJ2-1; tentative D call: TRBD2 (6 bases). The V end was cut by 8 bases, the J end by 2 bases, with 22 bases between. Per germline, CDR1 PRHDT and CDR2 FYEKMQ (reference sequence). The CDR3 covers 17 residues. The CDR3 loop reads CASPPRGLASAYNEQFF. The CDR3 coding sequence is TGTGCCAGCCCCCCCCGGGGACTGGCGAGTGCCTACAATGAGCAGTTCTTC.

This sequence joins TRBV4-1 and TRBJ2-3; D call uncertain. Germline V gene sequence: CDR1 MGHRA, CDR2 YSYEKL. The CDR3 has 15 amino acids. Trimming removed 0 bases from V and 6 bases from J, with 13 bases in between. CDR3 amino acids: CASSQDRSPEDTQYF. The CDR3 region has the DNA TGCGCCAGCAGCCAAGATCGGTCCCCCGAGGATACGCAGTATTTT.

The genes are TRBV6-5 and TRBJ2-5; D uncertain. Germline lookup yields CDR1 MNHEY and CDR2 SVGAGI. This CDR3 is 15 amino acids long. Trimming shortened V by 4 bases and J by 2 bases, and 14 bases separated the two germline ends. The CDR3: CASSSSSMRQETQYF. The CDR3 DNA is TGTGCCAGCAGTTCCTCCTCGATGCGGCAAGAGACCCAGTACTTC.

This chain links TRBV10-3 with TRBJ2-2; D is tentatively TRBD1 or TRBD2 (5 bases each). V was pared by 10 bases and J by 0 bases, with 15 bases between. The CDR3 runs 15 residues. Germline V gene data show CDR1 as ENHRY and CDR2 as SYGVKD. CDR3 region: CASSGQVSNTGELFF. CDR3 nucleotide sequence: TGTGCCAGCTCGGGGCAGGTGTCGAACACCGGGGAGCTGTTTTTT.

The V call is TRBV5-3, the J call TRBJ2-7; 7 nucleotides align to TRBD1. Being an ORF, TRBV5-3 has a function that is uncertain. The V and J ends lost 5 bases and 4 bases, in that order; junction bases with no gene match: 12. The CDR3 runs 15 residues. Written as DNA, the CDR3 is TGTGCCAGAAGTTTTGCCGGGACAGAGGTATACGAGCAGTACTTC. Translation: CARSFAGTEVYEQYF.

This sequence joins TRBV7-9 and TRBJ2-1; 8 bases are shared with TRBD2. This CDR3 region has 14 residues. The V gene's germline CDR1 is SEHNR and CDR2 FQNEAQ (reference sequence). V lost 5 bases, J lost 7 bases, and 7 bases stayed unmatched. This CDR3 reads CASSREVAGNEQFF. The CDR3 DNA sequence: TGTGCCAGCAGCCGAGAGGTAGCGGGGAATGAGCAGTTCTTC.

The chain carries TRBV20-1 and TRBJ1-1; D perhaps matches TRBD1 (5 bases). CDR1 and CDR2 (germline): DFQATT, SNEGSKA (reference sequence). CDR3 size: 11 residues. The V gene lost 7 bases and the J gene lost 3 bases, with 9 bases spanning the gap. CDR3 DNA sequence: TGCAGTGGACAGCGCGACACTGAAGCTTTCTTT. As protein: CSGQRDTEAFF.

The chain combines TRBV7-2 with TRBJ2-3; the D gene could be TRBD1 or TRBD2 (6 bases each). The CDR3 length is 17 residues. V was cut by 2 bases and J by 2 bases, with 17 bases left in between. The germline gives CDR1 SGHTA, CDR2 FQGNSA. The CDR3 DNA is TGTGCCAGCAGCTTATGGGCAGGGGAGGTATACACAGATACGCAGTATTTT. This gives the protein CASSLWAGEVYTDTQYF.

This chain links TRBV9 with TRBJ2-5; D remains ambiguous. This CDR3 has 14 residues. Germline V gives CDR1 SGDLS, CDR2 YYNGEE. Trimming left V 3 bases short and J 3 bases short, with 12 bases between. The CDR3 nucleotides are TGTGCCAGCAGCGAGGACCTCCCTGAAGAGACCCAGTACTTC. Amino acid sequence: CASSEDLPEETQYF. Full variable domain (remainder filled in from reference TRBV9 and TRBJ2-5): DSGVTQTPKHLITATGQRVTLRCSPRSGDLSVYWYQQSLDQGLQFLIQYYNGEERAKGNILERFSAQQFPDLHSELNLSSLELGDSALYFCASSEDLPEETQYFGPGTRLLVL.

The chain links TRBV29-1 to TRBJ2-5; 11 bases are shared with TRBD1. The CDR3 extends over 12 amino acids. CDR1 is SQVTM and CDR2 is ANQGSEA in the germline V gene. V was clipped by 7 bases and J by 4 bases; unmatched bases: 2. The CDR3 here is CSGGTGGETQYF. The CDR3 DNA reads as TGCAGCGGCGGGACAGGGGGAGAGACCCAGTACTTC.

The chain is built from TRBV4-2 and TRBJ1-2; unclear D gene. Trimming removed 0 bases at V and 3 bases at J, with 14 bases between. This CDR3 region has 16 residues. Germline CDR1 LGHNA, CDR2 YNFKEQ. CDR3 sequence: CASSQETPGNHYGYTF. The CDR3 DNA reads as TGTGCCAGCAGCCAAGAGACCCCGGGAAATCACTATGGCTACACCTTC.

J is TRBJ2-7 and V is TRBV4-2, with TRBD2 matching over 7 bases. Germline CDR1 reads LGHNA; CDR2 reads YNFKEQ. V lost 2 bases and J lost 0; bases outside the gene matches: 10. This CDR3 has 17 amino acids. The CDR3 DNA reads as TGTGCCAGCAGCCAAAGGGCGGGAGTGGGGGTCTCCTACGAGCAGTACTTC. This codes for CASSQRAGVGVSYEQYF.

V usage is TRBV6-5 and J usage is TRBJ2-1, with D hard to call. The germline CDR1 and CDR2 sequences are MNHEY and SVGAGI. The germline V and J ends were trimmed by 3 bases and 3 bases, with 9 bases remaining between them. This CDR3 comprises 14 residues. This CDR3 reads CASSYKGHYNEQFF. The CDR3 DNA is TGTGCCAGCAGTTATAAAGGGCACTACAATGAGCAGTTCTTC.

V is TRBV4-1 and J is TRBJ2-7, with TRBD2 identical over 14 bases. V lost 0 bases and J lost 0; bases outside the gene matches: 13. Germline CDR1 MGHRA, CDR2 YSYEKL. The CDR3 contains 21 residues. The CDR3 region has the DNA TGCGCCAGCAGCCAAGATGGACTACGACTAGCGGGAGGGAGAAACTCCTACGAGCAGTACTTC. This encodes CASSQDGLRLAGGRNSYEQYF.

This clone appeared a single time. CDR3 loop: CASSSGVGGGYTF. CDR3 in DNA: TGTGCCAGCAGTTCGGGGGTAGGCGGAGGCTACACCTTC. The V and J genes are TRBV27 and TRBJ1-2; perhaps TRBD1 as D (5 bases). The V end was cut by 4 bases, the J end by 8 bases, with 14 bases between. CDR3 length: 13 residues. In germline, CDR1 is MNHEY, CDR2 SMNVEV (reference sequence).

The rearrangement links TRBV4-1 to TRBJ1-4; D remains unclear. Trimming removed 0 bases from V and 10 bases from J, with 0 bases in between. Looked up from germline, CDR1 is MGHRA and CDR2 is YSYEKL. The CDR3 totals 10 residues. CDR3 protein: CASSQEKLFF. The CDR3 coding sequence is TGCGCCAGCAGCCAAGAAAAACTGTTTTTT.

The chain recombines TRBV27 with TRBJ2-5; D is undetermined. This CDR3 is built from 13 residues. V was shortened by 6 bases and J by 4 bases, with 12 bases between the two germline ends. Germline V CDR1 and CDR2: MNHEY, SMNVEV (reference sequence). CDR3 DNA sequence: TGTGCCAGCAGCCGCGAACGGGTAGAGACCCAGTACTTC. It specifies CASSRERVETQYF.

The V call is TRBV25-1, the J call TRBJ1-2, with 7 bases that match TRBD1. The germline V gene encodes CDR1 MGHDK and CDR2 SYGVNS. V was clipped by 4 bases and J by 7 bases; unmatched bases: 6. This CDR3 region has 13 residues. CDR3 protein: CASSGGTAVGYTF. DNA of the CDR3: TGTGCCAGCAGTGGCGGGACAGCAGTTGGCTACACCTTC.

The chain joins TRBV18 to TRBJ2-7; TRBD1 matches at 8 bases. The CDR3 has 15 amino acids. Germline-derived CDR1 and CDR2 are KGHSH and LQKENI. V gave up 4 bases and J gave up 2 bases; unmatched junction bases: 7. The CDR3 here is CASSRTGTGAYEQYF. For the CDR3, the DNA is TGTGCCAGCTCACGGACCGGGACAGGAGCCTACGAGCAGTACTTC.

This chain links TRBV4-2 with TRBJ2-1; D possibly corresponds to TRBD2 (6 bases). Per the germline V gene, CDR1 is LGHNA and CDR2 is YNFKEQ. The CDR3 is 17 amino acids. V lost 0 bases and J lost 9, with 21 bases in between. The CDR3 loop is CASSQDGREKKRSEQFF. DNA for the CDR3: TGTGCCAGCAGCCAAGATGGGCGGGAAAAGAAGAGGAGTGAGCAGTTCTTC.

This chain links TRBV5-6 with TRBJ1-2; tentatively, D is TRBD1 (5 bases). The V gene lost 4 bases and the J gene lost 4 bases, with 17 bases spanning the gap. The CDR3 runs 15 residues. Germline loops: CDR1 SGHDT, CDR2 YYEEEE. The CDR3 DNA reads TGTGCCAGCAGCCGGGGCAGGGCCTGGAGCTATGGCTACACCTTC. Translated, it gives CASSRGRAWSYGYTF.